This is a list of T cell receptor beta chains from one sample in a study of T cells expressing NK-cell markers. TCRdb reworked the 5' RACE reads into one entry per CDR3 protein, no DNA. Its listing shows some 460,000 distinct CDR3 sequences. The sample comprised blood T cells: a sorted CD56 or NKG2C T cell subset, CD4+ or CD8+ T cells, or bulk PBMC T cells (not recorded which). The receptors come from a woman between 50 and 59 years old in good health. CDR3s include the opening cysteine and the closing phenylalanine or tryptophan.

v_call: TRBV29-1; j_call: TRBJ2-7; cdr3_aa: CSVSGDSIYEQYF
v_call: TRBV14; j_call: TRBJ1-6; cdr3_aa: CASSRDRQSNSPLHF
v_call: TRBV5-1; j_call: TRBJ1-2; cdr3_aa: CASSLTTGGNNYGYTF
v_call: TRBV6-5; j_call: TRBJ2-7; cdr3_aa: CASSSLSSQSYEQYF
v_call: TRBV29-1; j_call: TRBJ2-1; cdr3_aa: CSVEGMISGAQRPEQFF
v_call: TRBV20-1; j_call: TRBJ2-1; cdr3_aa: CSARRGVRNRNEQFF
v_call: TRBV5-1; j_call: TRBJ2-5; cdr3_aa: CASSLGVGREYQETQYF
v_call: TRBV6-1; j_call: TRBJ1-5; cdr3_aa: CASSHSPGVLQPQHF
v_call: TRBV11-2; j_call: TRBJ1-2; cdr3_aa: CASSLAAQGARGYTF
v_call: TRBV7-2; j_call: TRBJ2-1; cdr3_aa: CASSTRERYNEQFF
v_call: TRBV5-1; j_call: TRBJ2-2; cdr3_aa: CASRVTANTGELFF
v_call: TRBV5-1; j_call: TRBJ2-7; cdr3_aa: CASSLDASGYDYEQYF
v_call: TRBV6-4; j_call: TRBJ2-5; cdr3_aa: CASSPESRETQYF
v_call: TRBV5-6; j_call: TRBJ2-1; cdr3_aa: CASSNFLAGLNEQFF
v_call: TRBV4-1; j_call: TRBJ1-1; cdr3_aa: CASRPGTGTNTEAFF
v_call: TRBV9; j_call: TRBJ2-2; cdr3_aa: CASSLGTGGATGELFF
v_call: TRBV7-9; j_call: TRBJ1-1; cdr3_aa: CASSLAARNTEAFF
v_call: TRBV10-3; j_call: TRBJ2-5; cdr3_aa: CAISESTHRGETQYF
v_call: TRBV2; j_call: TRBJ2-1; cdr3_aa: CASSEELAGLNEQFF
v_call: TRBV27; j_call: TRBJ2-2; cdr3_aa: CASSLVPSVPGELFF
v_call: TRBV28; j_call: TRBJ2-1; cdr3_aa: CASSQTANNEQFF
v_call: TRBV6-5; j_call: TRBJ2-7; cdr3_aa: CASSQSSGSSYEQYF
v_call: TRBV7-8; j_call: TRBJ2-1; cdr3_aa: CASSRVVSGIFREQFF
v_call: TRBV20-1; j_call: TRBJ1-4; cdr3_aa: CSTGPGAGEKLFF
v_call: TRBV27; j_call: TRBJ2-2; cdr3_aa: CASSPGRRTGELFF
v_call: TRBV25-1; j_call: TRBJ1-4; cdr3_aa: CASSDRRLNEKLFF
v_call: TRBV6-6; j_call: TRBJ2-4; cdr3_aa: CASSTRKQQGANIQYF
v_call: TRBV2; j_call: TRBJ2-1; cdr3_aa: CASSEAQIDNEQFF
v_call: TRBV29-1; j_call: TRBJ2-6; cdr3_aa: CSARTGSGANVLTF
v_call: TRBV4-1; j_call: TRBJ2-1; cdr3_aa: CASSQASLRVGQTYNEQFF
v_call: TRBV5-1; j_call: TRBJ2-1; cdr3_aa: CASSFEAPKGNEQFF
v_call: TRBV25-1; j_call: TRBJ2-2; cdr3_aa: CASSILAGGVNTGELFF
v_call: TRBV5-6; j_call: TRBJ1-2; cdr3_aa: CASSFPGTDYGYTF
v_call: TRBV7-8; j_call: TRBJ2-2; cdr3_aa: CASSRGRLNTGELFF
v_call: TRBV12-3/TRBV12-4; j_call: TRBJ2-1; cdr3_aa: CASSSQRNEQFF
v_call: TRBV5-1; j_call: TRBJ1-1; cdr3_aa: CASSLHTRATEAFF
v_call: TRBV10-3; j_call: TRBJ2-1; cdr3_aa: CAISDPSKSGKTHREQFF
v_call: TRBV7-8; j_call: TRBJ2-1; cdr3_aa: CASSLVSGSEGEQFF
v_call: TRBV9; j_call: TRBJ2-3; cdr3_aa: CASSAGISPGGADGSQYF
v_call: TRBV29-1; j_call: TRBJ2-1; cdr3_aa: CSVHPGLVNEQFF
v_call: TRBV5-1; j_call: TRBJ1-5; cdr3_aa: CASSAGSNQPQHF
v_call: TRBV5-1; j_call: TRBJ2-1; cdr3_aa: CASSSYRGDEQFF
v_call: TRBV7-6; j_call: TRBJ2-1; cdr3_aa: CASSSRSGYNEQFF
v_call: TRBV5-1; j_call: TRBJ2-7; cdr3_aa: CASSLVGISEQYF
v_call: TRBV2; j_call: TRBJ2-5; cdr3_aa: CASERESEETQYF